The next 20 T cell receptor beta chains were all read from a single sample in a study of T cell repertoires in cytomegalovirus infection. A single record per CDR3 protein comes from TCRdb applying MiXCR to the reads. The sample records approximately 100,000 distinct CDR3 sequences, roughly two fifths being singletons. Their cognate antigens are unknown. Sample: CD8+ T cells from cultured PBMCs, taken from culture after CMV antigen stimulation. Source of these receptors: a human donor in good health (CMV status not recorded). Some clones in this sample may be carry-over from other donors' samples.

This clonotype was picked up a small number of times. The chain uses TRBV14 and TRBJ2-1; no definite D call. The CDR3 runs 11 residues. V gave up 3 bases and J gave up 8 bases, with 5 bases separating them. Per germline, CDR1 SGHDN and CDR2 FVKESK. The CDR3 protein is CASSQGYEQFF. CDR3 bases: TGTGCCAGCAGCCAGGGGTATGAGCAGTTCTTC.

The chain's CDR3 is CASSPEGIGRGPGNTIYF. The CDR3, as DNA: TGTGCCAGCTCACCTGAGGGGATAGGGCGCGGCCCCGGAAACACCATATATTTT. This sequence joins TRBV18 and TRBJ1-3; perhaps TRBD1 as D (5 bases). CDR3 length: 18 amino acids. V was trimmed by 3 bases and J by 4 bases, leaving 22 bases between them. Germline CDR1 KGHSH, CDR2 LQKENI.

This clonotype was recorded only once. A much larger clone lies one base from this, so it may be a read error. This chain links TRBV4-1 with TRBJ2-1; the D gene is possibly TRBD2 (6 bases). The CDR3 totals 13 residues. The V gene lost 3 bases and the J gene lost 6 bases, with 9 bases spanning the gap. Germline V lookup: CDR1 MGHRA, CDR2 YSYEKL. CDR3 DNA: TGCGCCAGCAGCCATAGCGGAATCAATGAGCAGTTCTTC. Amino acid sequence: CASSHSGINEQFF.

The V and J genes are TRBV27 and TRBJ1-1; D ambiguous. V shed 6 bases and J shed 4 bases, with 6 bases lying between them. Germline assignment: CDR1 MNHEY and CDR2 SMNVEV (reference sequence). The CDR3 runs to 11 residues. The CDR3 loop reads CASRTGTEAFF. The CDR3 nucleotides read TGTGCCAGCAGGACGGGCACTGAAGCTTTCTTT.

There are many counts of this clonotype. This chain links TRBV6-5 with TRBJ2-5; TRBD2 is a possible D gene (6 bases). This CDR3 spans 12 amino acids. Trimming left V 6 bases short and J 12 bases short, with 17 bases between. Germline-derived CDR1 and CDR2 are MNHEY and SVGAGI. The CDR3 loop is CASRVGTAPEYF. The CDR3 DNA sequence: TGTGCCAGCAGAGTTGGGACTGCCCCCGAGTACTTC.

This clonotype was counted once. The CDR3 DNA follows: TGTGCAGCCGGCGGGGAGTTCGGAAACACCATATATTTT. It specifies CAAGGEFGNTIYF. The rearrangement uses TRBV7-2 and TRBJ1-3; D unclear. Germline V gene sequence: CDR1 SGHTA, CDR2 FQGNSA. The CDR3 contains 13 residues.

The gene calls are TRBV2 and TRBJ1-4, with D maybe TRBD1 (5 bases). V lost 8 bases, J lost 12 bases, and 16 bases lay in between. CDR3 length equals 12 residues. Germline assignment: CDR1 SNHLY and CDR2 FYNNEI. The CDR3 loop reads CASSVGGWELFF. The CDR3 DNA reads as TGTGCCAGCTCCGTCGGGGGATGGGAACTGTTTTTT.

J is TRBJ2-1 and V is TRBV12-3 or TRBV12-4; D call uncertain. The V end lost 2 bases, the J end lost 2 bases, and 13 bases lay between the germline ends. The CDR3 runs 16 residues. CDR3 amino acids: CASSLLGTFTYNEQFF. The CDR3 DNA reads as TGTGCCAGCAGTTTATTAGGAACCTTCACCTACAATGAGCAGTTCTTC.

This clonotype was seen more than once but under ten times. V usage is TRBV12-3 or TRBV12-4 and J usage is TRBJ1-3; D call uncertain. This CDR3 is 13 amino acids long. V dropped 1 base and J dropped 8 bases, with 9 bases sitting between them. The CDR3 reads CASSLGPGYTIYF. The CDR3 coding sequence is TGTGCCAGCAGTTTAGGACCGGGATACACCATATATTTT.

J is TRBJ2-3 and V is TRBV7-4; 7 bases are shared with TRBD1. Losses at the gene ends were 1 base for V and 5 bases for J; bases not matched to a gene: 3. Germline lookup yields CDR1 SGHVT and CDR2 SQSDAQ. CDR3 length: 14 amino acids. CDR3 loop: CASSLEGAQDTQYF. For the CDR3, the DNA is TGTGCCAGCAGCTTAGAGGGGGCGCAAGATACGCAGTATTTT.

The rearrangement uses TRBV19 and TRBJ1-4; possibly TRBD1 for D (6 bases). The germline gives CDR1 LNHDA, CDR2 SQIVND (reference sequence). V lost 4 bases and J lost 0, with 9 bases in between. The CDR3 length is 15 residues. The CDR3 DNA reads as TGTGCCAGTAGTAACAGGGCTGCAACTAATGAAAAACTGTTTTTT. This encodes CASSNRAATNEKLFF. The whole variable domain, remainder taken from reference TRBV19 and TRBJ1-4, is DGGITQSPKYLFRKEGQNVTLSCEQNLNHDAMYWYRQDPGQGLRLIYYSQIVNDFQKGDIAEGYSVSREKKESFPLTVTSAQKNPTAFYLCASSNRAATNEKLFFGSGTQLSVL.

The chain couples TRBV6-1 to TRBJ2-5; 7 bases are a match to TRBD1. Per the germline V gene, CDR1 is MNHNS and CDR2 is SASEGT. This CDR3 has 15 amino acids. The V segment lost 3 bases and the J segment 2 bases; nucleotides outside the gene matches: 6. In nucleotides, the CDR3 is TGTGCCAGCAGTGAGGCCCCGGGACAGCAAGAGACCCAGTACTTC. This gives the protein CASSEAPGQQETQYF.

In this sample, this clonotype turned up a few times. The gene calls are TRBV7-9 and TRBJ1-2, with D possibly matching TRBD1 (6 bases). CDR1 is SEHNR, CDR2 FQNEAQ, per germline (reference sequence). V shed 1 base and J shed 1 base, with 10 bases lying between them. The CDR3 is made up of 15 amino acids. The CDR3 sequence: CASSLGAGDNYGYTF. As DNA, the CDR3 is TGTGCCAGCAGCTTAGGAGCAGGGGATAACTATGGCTACACCTTC. Using reference TRBV7-9 and TRBJ1-2 for the parts outside the CDR3, the full variable domain is DTGVSQNPRHKITKRGQNVTFRCDPISEHNRLYWYRQTLGQGPEFLTYFQNEAQLEKSRLLSDRFSAERPKGSFSTLEIQRTEQGDSAMYLCASSLGAGDNYGYTFGSGTRLTVV.

The chain employs TRBV30 and TRBJ1-2; D gene ambiguous. Germline V gene data show CDR1 as GTSNPN and CDR2 as SVGIG (reference sequence). The germline V and J ends were trimmed by 1 base and 1 base, with 19 bases remaining between them. The length of the CDR3 is 17 residues. This chain's CDR3 is CAWSALAFGSLNYGYTF. CDR3 bases: TGTGCCTGGAGTGCTTTAGCGTTCGGGTCCCTTAACTATGGCTACACCTTC.

This clonotype was counted many times. The chain carries TRBV24-1 and TRBJ2-3, with 9 bases fitting TRBD2. Trimming took 0 bases from V and 4 from J; bases not matched to a gene: 4. This CDR3 is 16 amino acids long. Germline CDR1 reads KGHDR; CDR2 reads SFDVKD. The CDR3 region is CATSDLRSSGADTQYF. The CDR3 DNA follows: TGTGCCACCAGTGATTTGCGTTCTAGCGGGGCAGATACGCAGTATTTT.

The J gene is TRBJ2-7, the V gene TRBV27; possible D gene TRBD1, 6 bases. Per the germline V gene, CDR1 is MNHEY and CDR2 is SMNVEV (reference sequence). Trimming stripped 5 bases from V and 0 bases from J, with 8 bases between. CDR3 length equals 13 residues. This CDR3 reads CASSLDSSYEQYF. The DNA for the CDR3 is TGTGCCAGCAGTCTGGACAGCTCCTACGAGCAGTACTTC.

This clonotype has only a few counts. The V and J genes are TRBV7-6 and TRBJ1-1, with TRBD1 matching 7 bases. V was pared by 5 bases and J by 10 bases, with 13 bases of the junction left unmatched. Germline assignment: CDR1 SGHVS and CDR2 FNYEAQ. The length of the CDR3 is 14 residues. CDR3 DNA: TGTGCCAGCAGCGAGACAGGGATGGATTCGGGAGCTTTCTTT. Encoded protein: CASSETGMDSGAFF.

The V gene is TRBV15, the J gene TRBJ2-1; 11 positions match TRBD2. Germline CDR1 and CDR2: LNHNV and YYDKDF (reference sequence). Unmatched junction bases numbered 8, after V lost 1 base and J lost 3 bases. The CDR3 runs to 18 residues. The CDR3 reads CATSRALGTSGFYNEQFF. The DNA for the CDR3 is TGTGCCACCAGCAGAGCGTTGGGGACTAGCGGATTCTACAATGAGCAGTTCTTC.

This clonotype was detected only a few times. V usage is TRBV11-2 and J usage is TRBJ2-3; D is undetermined. Trimming removed 4 bases at V and 6 bases at J, with 11 bases between. CDR1 is SGHAT, CDR2 FQNNGV, per germline. The length of the CDR3 is 13 residues. For the CDR3, the DNA is TGTGCCAGCAGCTCCTCGTTCGACGATACGCAGTATTTT. It yields the protein CASSSSFDDTQYF.

This sequence joins TRBV5-8 and TRBJ1-1; TRBD1 is a possible D gene (5 bases). V lost 0 bases, J lost 4 bases, and 13 bases lay in between. The CDR3 sequence is 15 residues long. Germline CDR1 and CDR2: SGHTS and YDEGEE. The CDR3 region is CASSLAGGIGTEAFF. The CDR3 region has the DNA TGTGCCAGCAGCTTGGCGGGGGGTATTGGCACTGAAGCTTTCTTT.